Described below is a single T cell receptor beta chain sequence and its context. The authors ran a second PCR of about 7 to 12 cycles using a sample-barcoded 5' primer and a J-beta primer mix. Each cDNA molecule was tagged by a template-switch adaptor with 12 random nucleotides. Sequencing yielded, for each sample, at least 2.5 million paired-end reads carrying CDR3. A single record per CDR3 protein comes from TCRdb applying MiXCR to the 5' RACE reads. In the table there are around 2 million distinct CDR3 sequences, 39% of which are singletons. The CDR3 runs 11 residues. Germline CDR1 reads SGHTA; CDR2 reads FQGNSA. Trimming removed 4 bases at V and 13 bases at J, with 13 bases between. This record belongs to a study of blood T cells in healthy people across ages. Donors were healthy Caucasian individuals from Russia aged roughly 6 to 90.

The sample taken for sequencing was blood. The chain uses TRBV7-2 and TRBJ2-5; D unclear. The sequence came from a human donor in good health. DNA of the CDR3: TGTGCCAGCAGCTCCGGACGCCTTATGTACTTC. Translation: CASSSGRLMYF.